This T cell receptor (beta chain) was captured in a study of identical twins. Study results and caveats: The study found that models underestimated out-of-frame TCR alpha sharing in monozygotic twins.

TCRdb reprocessed the 5' RACE reads with MiXCR, giving one entry per CDR3 protein. The top ten hold less than 2.5% of the sample, which has hundreds of thousands of distinct CDR3 sequences, under 9.5% seen once. This clonotype was seen only a few times. Its target is not known. The CDR3 has 14 amino acids. Germline values: CDR1 MRHNA, CDR2 SNTAGT. Trimming cost V 5 bases and J 4 bases, with 11 bases left between them. Healthy Caucasians, and only they, were the donors. This same sample was also part of a study on yellow fever vaccine responses in identical twins.

This TCR came from a woman aged 18-29 years in good health. The specimen sequenced was memory (CD45RO+) T cells sorted from blood. The chain joins TRBV6-4 to TRBJ2-2; no clear D. The CDR3 is CASSKEEFTGELFF. In DNA, the CDR3 is TGTGCCAGCAGTAAAGAGGAATTCACCGGGGAGCTGTTTTTT.